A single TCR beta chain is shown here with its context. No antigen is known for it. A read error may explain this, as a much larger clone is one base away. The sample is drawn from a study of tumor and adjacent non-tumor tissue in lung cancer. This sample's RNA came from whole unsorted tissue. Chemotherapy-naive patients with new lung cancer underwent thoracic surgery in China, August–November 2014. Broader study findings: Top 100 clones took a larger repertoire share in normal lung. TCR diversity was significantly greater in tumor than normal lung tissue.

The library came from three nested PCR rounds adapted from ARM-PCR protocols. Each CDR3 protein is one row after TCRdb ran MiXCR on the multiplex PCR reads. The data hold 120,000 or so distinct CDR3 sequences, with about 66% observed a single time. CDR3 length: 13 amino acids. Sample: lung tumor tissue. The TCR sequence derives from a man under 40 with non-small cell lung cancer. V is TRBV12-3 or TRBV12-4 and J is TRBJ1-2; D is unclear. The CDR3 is CTSSLARQNGYTF. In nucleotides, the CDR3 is TGTACCAGCAGTTTAGCGCGACAAAATGGCTACACCTTC.